The source of this TCR beta chain is a study of OX40 agonist ivuxolimab in advanced cancers. Turning to the study itself: Administration of intravenous ivuxolimab to patients occurred every 2 weeks at 0.01 to 10 mg/kg. In three patients, partial responses were observed, one with hepatocellular carcinoma and two with cutaneous melanoma.

Blood sampling was done at baseline, cycle 4 day 1, and cycle 7 day 1. Study results and limitations: Researchers did not establish what antigens the expanded peripheral T cells target.

As for this clone: What it recognizes is unknown.

Produced via immunoSEQ multiplex PCR; TCRdb's table is partial and in-frame only. The table shows over 60,000 clones, with approximately 78% occurring only once. The germline gives CDR1 SGHRS, CDR2 YFSETQ. The length of the CDR3 is 15 residues. V lost 2 bases, J lost 1 base, and 10 bases lay in between. This receptor was obtained from an adult with an advanced solid tumor such as melanoma, head and neck, liver or kidney cancer. The specimen was CD4+ or CD8+ T cells sorted from blood, collected in a trial of the OX40 agonist ivuxolimab. The rearrangement links TRBV5-1 to TRBJ1-3; no firm D call. In DNA form, the CDR3 reads TGCGCCAGCAGCTTCTCGGGATCTTCTGGAAACACCATATATTTT. This gives the protein CASSFSGSSGNTIYF.